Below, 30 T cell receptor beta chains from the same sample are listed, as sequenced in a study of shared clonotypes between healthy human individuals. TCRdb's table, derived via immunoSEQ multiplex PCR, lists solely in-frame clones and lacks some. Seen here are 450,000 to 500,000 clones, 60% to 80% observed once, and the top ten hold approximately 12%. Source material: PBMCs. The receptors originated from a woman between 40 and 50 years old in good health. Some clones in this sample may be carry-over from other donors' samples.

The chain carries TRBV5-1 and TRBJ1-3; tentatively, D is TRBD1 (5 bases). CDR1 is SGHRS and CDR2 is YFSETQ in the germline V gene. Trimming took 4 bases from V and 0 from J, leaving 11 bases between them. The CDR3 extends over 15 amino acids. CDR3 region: CASSADIPSGNTIYF. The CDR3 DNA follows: TGCGCCAGCAGCGCGGACATTCCCTCTGGAAACACCATATATTTT.

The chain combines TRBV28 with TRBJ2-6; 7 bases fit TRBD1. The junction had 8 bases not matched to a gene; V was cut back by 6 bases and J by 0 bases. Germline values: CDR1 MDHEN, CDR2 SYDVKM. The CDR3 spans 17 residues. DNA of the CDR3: TGTGCCAGCAGCCCCTCCCGGGACAGCTCTGGGGCCAACGTCCTGACTTTC. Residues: CASSPSRDSSGANVLTF.

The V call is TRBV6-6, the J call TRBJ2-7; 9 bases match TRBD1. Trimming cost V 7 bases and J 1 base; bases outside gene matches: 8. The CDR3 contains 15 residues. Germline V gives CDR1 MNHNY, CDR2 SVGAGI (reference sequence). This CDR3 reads CASKLRDRASYEQYF. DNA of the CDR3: TGTGCCAGCAAACTCCGGGACAGGGCGTCCTACGAGCAGTACTTC.

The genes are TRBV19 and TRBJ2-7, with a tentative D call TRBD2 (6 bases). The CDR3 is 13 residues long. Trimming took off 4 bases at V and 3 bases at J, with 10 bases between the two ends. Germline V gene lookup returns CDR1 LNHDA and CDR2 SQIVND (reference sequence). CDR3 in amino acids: CASSTISGYEQYF. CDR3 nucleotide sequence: TGTGCCAGTAGTACCATTAGCGGCTACGAGCAGTACTTC.

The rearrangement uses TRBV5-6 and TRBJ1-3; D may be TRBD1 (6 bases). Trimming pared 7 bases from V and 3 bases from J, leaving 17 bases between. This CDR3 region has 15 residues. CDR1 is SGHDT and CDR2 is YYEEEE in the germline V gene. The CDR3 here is CASGPAGAYGNTIYF. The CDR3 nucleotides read TGTGCCAGCGGGCCCGCGGGGGCTTATGGAAACACCATATATTTT.

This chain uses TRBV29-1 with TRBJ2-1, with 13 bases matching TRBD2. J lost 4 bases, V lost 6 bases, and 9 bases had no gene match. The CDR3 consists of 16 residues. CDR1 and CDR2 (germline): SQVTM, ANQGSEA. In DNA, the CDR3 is TGCAGCGTGGGTTTACTAGCGGGAGGGCCGTACAATGAGCAGTTCTTC. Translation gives CSVGLLAGGPYNEQFF.

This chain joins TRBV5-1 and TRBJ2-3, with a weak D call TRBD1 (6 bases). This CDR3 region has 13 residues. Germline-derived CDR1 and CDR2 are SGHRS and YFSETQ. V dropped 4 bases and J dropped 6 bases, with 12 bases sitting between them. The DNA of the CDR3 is TGCGCCAGCAGCGGACAGACTCCTGATACGCAGTATTTT. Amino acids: CASSGQTPDTQYF.

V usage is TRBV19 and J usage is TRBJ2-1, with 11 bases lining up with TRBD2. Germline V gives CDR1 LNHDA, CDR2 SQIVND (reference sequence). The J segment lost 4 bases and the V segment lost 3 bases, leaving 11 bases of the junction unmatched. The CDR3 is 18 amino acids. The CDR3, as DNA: TGTGCCAGTAGTATGGGGTGGCTAGCGGGAGGTGGATACAATGAGCAGTTCTTC. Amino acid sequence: CASSMGWLAGGGYNEQFF.

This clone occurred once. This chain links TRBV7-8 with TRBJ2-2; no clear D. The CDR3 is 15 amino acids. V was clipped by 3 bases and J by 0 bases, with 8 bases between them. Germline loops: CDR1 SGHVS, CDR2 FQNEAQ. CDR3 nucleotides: TGTGCCAGCAGCTTCGCCGGATCGAACACCGGGGAGCTGTTTTTT. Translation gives CASSFAGSNTGELFF.

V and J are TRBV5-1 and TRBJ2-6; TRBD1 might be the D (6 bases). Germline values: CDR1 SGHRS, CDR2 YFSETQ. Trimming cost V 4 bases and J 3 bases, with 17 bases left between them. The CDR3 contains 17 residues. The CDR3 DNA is TGCGCCAGCAGCATGGACAGCCCGGTGGATGGGGCCAACGTCCTGACTTTC. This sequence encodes CASSMDSPVDGANVLTF.

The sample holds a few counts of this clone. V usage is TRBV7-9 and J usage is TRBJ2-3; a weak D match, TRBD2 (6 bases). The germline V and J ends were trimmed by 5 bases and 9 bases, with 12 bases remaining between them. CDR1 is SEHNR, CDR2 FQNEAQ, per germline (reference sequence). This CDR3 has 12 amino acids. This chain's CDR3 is CASSRTTTTQYF. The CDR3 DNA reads TGTGCCAGCAGCCGGACTACAACGACGCAGTATTTT.

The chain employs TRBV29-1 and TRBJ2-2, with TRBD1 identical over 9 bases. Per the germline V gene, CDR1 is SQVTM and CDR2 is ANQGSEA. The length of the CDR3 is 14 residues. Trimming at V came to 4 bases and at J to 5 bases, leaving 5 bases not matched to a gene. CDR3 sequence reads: CSVGGQGSTGELFF. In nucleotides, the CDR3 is TGCAGCGTTGGGGGACAGGGTAGTACCGGGGAGCTGTTTTTT.

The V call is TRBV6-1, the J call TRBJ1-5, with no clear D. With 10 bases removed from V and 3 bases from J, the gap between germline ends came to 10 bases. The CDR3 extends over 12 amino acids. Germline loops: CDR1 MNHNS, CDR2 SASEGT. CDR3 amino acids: CATWAPNQPQHF. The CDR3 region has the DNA TGTGCCACCTGGGCCCCCAATCAGCCCCAGCATTTT.

The CDR3 is CASSFLRNTIYF. The CDR3 DNA reads as TGTGCCAGCAGCTTTCTTAGAAACACCATATATTTT. The V gene is TRBV5-8, the J gene TRBJ1-3; unclear D gene. The germline V gene encodes CDR1 SGHTS and CDR2 YDEGEE. With 2 bases removed from V and 5 bases from J, the gap between germline ends came to 5 bases. The CDR3 length is 12 residues.

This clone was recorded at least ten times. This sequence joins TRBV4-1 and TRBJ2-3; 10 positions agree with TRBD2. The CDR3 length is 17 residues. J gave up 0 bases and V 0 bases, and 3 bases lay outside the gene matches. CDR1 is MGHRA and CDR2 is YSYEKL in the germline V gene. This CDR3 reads CASSQDSSGRSTDTQYF. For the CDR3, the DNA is TGCGCCAGCAGCCAAGACTCTAGCGGGAGAAGCACAGATACGCAGTATTTT.

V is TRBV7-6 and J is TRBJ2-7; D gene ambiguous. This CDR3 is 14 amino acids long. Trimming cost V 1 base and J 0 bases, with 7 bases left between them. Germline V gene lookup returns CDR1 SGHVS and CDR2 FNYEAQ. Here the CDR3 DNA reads TGTGCCAGCAGCTTAGACTGGACCTCCTACGAGCAGTACTTC. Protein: CASSLDWTSYEQYF.

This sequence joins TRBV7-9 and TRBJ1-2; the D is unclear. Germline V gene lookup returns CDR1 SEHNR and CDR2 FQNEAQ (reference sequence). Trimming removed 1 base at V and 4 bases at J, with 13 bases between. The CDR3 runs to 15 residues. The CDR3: CASSLGPDGTYGYTF. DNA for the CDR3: TGTGCCAGCAGCTTAGGTCCGGACGGAACCTATGGCTACACCTTC.

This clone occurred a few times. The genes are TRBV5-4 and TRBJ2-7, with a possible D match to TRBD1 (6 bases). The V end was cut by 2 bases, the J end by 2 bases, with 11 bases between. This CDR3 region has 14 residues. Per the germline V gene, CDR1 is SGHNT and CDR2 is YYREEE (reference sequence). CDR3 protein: CASSLWGQTYEQYF. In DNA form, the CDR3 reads TGTGCCAGCAGCTTATGGGGGCAGACCTACGAGCAGTACTTC.

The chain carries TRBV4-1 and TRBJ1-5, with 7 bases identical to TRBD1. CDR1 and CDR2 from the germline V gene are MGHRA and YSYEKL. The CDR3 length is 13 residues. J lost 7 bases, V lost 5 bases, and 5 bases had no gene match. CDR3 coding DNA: TGCGCCAGCAGCTACTACAGGGGACAGCCCCAGCATTTT. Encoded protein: CASSYYRGQPQHF.

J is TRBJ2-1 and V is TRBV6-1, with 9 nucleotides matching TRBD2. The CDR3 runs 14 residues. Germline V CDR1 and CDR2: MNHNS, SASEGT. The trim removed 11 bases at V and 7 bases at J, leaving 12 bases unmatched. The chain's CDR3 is CAVAWASGINEQFF. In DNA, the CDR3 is TGTGCCGTTGCGTGGGCTAGCGGGATAAATGAGCAGTTCTTC.

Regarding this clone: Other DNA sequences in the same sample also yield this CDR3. CDR3 DNA: TGCAGTGCGGGACAGCAAGAGACCCAGTACTTC. Amino acid sequence: CSAGQQETQYF. The gene calls are TRBV20-1 and TRBJ2-5; 7 positions match TRBD1. This CDR3 contains 11 residues. J gave up 2 bases and V 6 bases, and 0 bases lay outside the gene matches. Germline V gives CDR1 DFQATT, CDR2 SNEGSKA (reference sequence).

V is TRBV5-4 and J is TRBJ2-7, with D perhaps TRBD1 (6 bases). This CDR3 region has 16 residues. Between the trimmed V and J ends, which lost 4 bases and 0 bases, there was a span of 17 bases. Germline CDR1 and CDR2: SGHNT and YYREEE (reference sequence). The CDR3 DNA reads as TGTGCCAGCAGCAAAAGCTGGGACACCATCTCCTACGAGCAGTACTTC. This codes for CASSKSWDTISYEQYF.

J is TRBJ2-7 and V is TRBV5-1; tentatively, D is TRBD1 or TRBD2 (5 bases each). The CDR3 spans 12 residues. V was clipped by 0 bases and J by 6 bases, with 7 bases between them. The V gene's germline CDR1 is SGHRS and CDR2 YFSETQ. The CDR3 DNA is TGCGCCAGCAGCTTGGTGGGGACCGAGCAGTACTTC. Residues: CASSLVGTEQYF. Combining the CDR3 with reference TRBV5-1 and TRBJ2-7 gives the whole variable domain KAGVTQTPRYLIKTRGQQVTLSCSPISGHRSVSWYQQTPGQGLQFLFEYFSETQRNKGNFPGRFSGRQFSNSRSEMNVSTLELGDSALYLCASSLVGTEQYFGPGTRLTVT.

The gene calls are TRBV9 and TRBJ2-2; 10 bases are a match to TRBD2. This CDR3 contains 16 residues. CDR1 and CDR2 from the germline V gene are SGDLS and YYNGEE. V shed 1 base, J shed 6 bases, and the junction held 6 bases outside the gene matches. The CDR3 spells CASSVSSSGRAGELFF. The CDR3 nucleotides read TGTGCCAGCAGCGTATCATCTAGCGGGAGAGCCGGGGAGCTGTTTTTT.

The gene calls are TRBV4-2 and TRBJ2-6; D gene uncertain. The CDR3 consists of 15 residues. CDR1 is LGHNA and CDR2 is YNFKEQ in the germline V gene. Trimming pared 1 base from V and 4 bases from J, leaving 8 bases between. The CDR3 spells CASSQVGGGANVLTF. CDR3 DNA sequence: TGTGCCAGCAGCCAAGTGGGCGGCGGGGCCAACGTCCTGACTTTC.

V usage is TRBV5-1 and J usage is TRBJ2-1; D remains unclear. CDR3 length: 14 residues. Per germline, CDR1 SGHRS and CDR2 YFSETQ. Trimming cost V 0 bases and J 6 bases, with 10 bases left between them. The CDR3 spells CASSLADLVNEQFF. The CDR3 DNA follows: TGCGCCAGCAGCTTGGCGGACCTGGTCAATGAGCAGTTCTTC.

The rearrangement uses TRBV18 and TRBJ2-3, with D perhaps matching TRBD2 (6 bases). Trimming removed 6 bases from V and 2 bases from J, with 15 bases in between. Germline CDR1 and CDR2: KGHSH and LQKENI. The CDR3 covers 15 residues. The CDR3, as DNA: TGTGCCAGCTCCTCCGCAGGGAGGTTCACAGATACGCAGTATTTT. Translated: CASSSAGRFTDTQYF.

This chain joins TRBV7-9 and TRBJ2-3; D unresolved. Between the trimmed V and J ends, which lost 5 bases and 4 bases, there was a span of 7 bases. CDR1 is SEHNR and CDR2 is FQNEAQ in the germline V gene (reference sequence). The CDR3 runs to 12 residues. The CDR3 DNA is TGTGCCAGCAGCACAAACTCAGATACGCAGTATTTT. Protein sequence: CASSTNSDTQYF.

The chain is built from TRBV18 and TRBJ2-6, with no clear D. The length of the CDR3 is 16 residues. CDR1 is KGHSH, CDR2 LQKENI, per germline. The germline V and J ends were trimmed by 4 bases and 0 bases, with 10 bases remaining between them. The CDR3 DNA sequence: TGTGCCAGCTCACTTTCGGCCAACTCTGGGGCCAACGTCCTGACTTTC. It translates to CASSLSANSGANVLTF.

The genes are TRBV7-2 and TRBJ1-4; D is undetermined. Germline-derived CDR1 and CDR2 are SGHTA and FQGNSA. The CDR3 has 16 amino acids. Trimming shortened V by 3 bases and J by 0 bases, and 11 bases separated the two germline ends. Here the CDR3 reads CASSFGVGATNEKLFF. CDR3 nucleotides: TGTGCCAGCAGCTTTGGGGTGGGAGCAACTAATGAAAAACTGTTTTTT. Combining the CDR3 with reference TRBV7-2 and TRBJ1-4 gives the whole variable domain GAGVSQSPSNKVTEKGKDVELRCDPISGHTALYWYRQSLGQGLEFLIYFQGNSAPDKSGLPSDRFSAERTGGSVSTLTIQRTQQEDSAVYLCASSFGVGATNEKLFFGSGTQLSVL.